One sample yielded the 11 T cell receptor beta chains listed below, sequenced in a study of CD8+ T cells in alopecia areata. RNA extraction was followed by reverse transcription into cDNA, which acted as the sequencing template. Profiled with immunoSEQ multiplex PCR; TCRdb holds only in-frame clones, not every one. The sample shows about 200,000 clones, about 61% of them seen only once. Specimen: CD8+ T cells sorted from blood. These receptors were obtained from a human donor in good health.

The CDR3 sequence: CASSEKRGTGELFF. CDR3 sequence (DNA): TGTGCCAGCAGCGAAAAACGGGGCACCGGGGAGCTGTTTTTT. The V and J genes are TRBV7-9 and TRBJ2-2, with TRBD2 as a possible D gene (5 bases). Per the germline V gene, CDR1 is SEHNR and CDR2 is FQNEAQ (reference sequence). The CDR3 has 14 residues. V lost 5 bases to trimming and J lost 4 bases, with 11 bases between them.

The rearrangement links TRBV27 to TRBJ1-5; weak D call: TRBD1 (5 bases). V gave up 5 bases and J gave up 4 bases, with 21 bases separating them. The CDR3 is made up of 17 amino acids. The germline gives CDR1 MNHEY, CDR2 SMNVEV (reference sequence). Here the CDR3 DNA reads TGTGCCAGCAGTCCAACCCCCCCGACGGGGGGGAATCAGCCCCAGCATTTT. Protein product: CASSPTPPTGGNQPQHF.

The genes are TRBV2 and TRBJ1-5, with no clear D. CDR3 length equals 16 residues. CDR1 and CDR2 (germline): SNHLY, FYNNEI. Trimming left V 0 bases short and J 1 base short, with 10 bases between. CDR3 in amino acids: CASSEAQVRSNQPQHF. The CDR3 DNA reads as TGTGCCAGCAGTGAAGCGCAGGTCCGAAGCAATCAGCCCCAGCATTTT.

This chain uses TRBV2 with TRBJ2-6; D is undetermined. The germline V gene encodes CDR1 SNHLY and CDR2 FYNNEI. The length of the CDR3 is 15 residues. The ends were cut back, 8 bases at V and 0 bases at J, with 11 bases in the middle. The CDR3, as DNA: TGTGCCAGCGCCGAAAGGTCCTCTGGGGCCAACGTCCTGACTTTC. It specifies CASAERSSGANVLTF.

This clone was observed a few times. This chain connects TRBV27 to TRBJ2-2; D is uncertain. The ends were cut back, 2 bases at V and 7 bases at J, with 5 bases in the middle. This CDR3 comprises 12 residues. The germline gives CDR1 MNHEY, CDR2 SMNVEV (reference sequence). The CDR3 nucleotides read TGTGCCAGCAGTTTAGTGGGCGGGGAGCTGTTTTTT. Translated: CASSLVGGELFF.

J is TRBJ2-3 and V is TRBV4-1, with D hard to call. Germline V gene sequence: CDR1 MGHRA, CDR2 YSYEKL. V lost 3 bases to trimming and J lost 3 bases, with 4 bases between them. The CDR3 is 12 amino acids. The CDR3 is CASSQATDTQYF. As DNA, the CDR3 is TGCGCCAGCAGCCAGGCGACAGATACGCAGTATTTT.

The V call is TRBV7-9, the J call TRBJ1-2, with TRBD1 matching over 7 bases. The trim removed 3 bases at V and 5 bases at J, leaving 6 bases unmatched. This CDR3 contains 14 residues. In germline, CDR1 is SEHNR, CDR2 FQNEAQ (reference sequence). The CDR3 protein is CASSLTGSPYGYTF. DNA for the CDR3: TGTGCCAGCAGCTTGACAGGGTCACCGTATGGCTACACCTTC.

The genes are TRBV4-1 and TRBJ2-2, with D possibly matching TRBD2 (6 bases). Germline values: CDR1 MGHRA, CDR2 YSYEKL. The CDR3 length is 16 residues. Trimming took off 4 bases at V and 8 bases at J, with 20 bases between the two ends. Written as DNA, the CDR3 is TGCGCCAGCAGCCCCCCGATCGGATCTAGCGCGGGGGAGCTGTTTTTT. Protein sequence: CASSPPIGSSAGELFF.

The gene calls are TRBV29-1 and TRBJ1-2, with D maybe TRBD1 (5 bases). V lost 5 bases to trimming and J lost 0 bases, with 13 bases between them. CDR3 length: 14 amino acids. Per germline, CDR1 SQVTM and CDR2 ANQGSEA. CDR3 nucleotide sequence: TGCAGCGTTATGGTAGGGGTTACTAACTATGGCTACACCTTC. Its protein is CSVMVGVTNYGYTF.

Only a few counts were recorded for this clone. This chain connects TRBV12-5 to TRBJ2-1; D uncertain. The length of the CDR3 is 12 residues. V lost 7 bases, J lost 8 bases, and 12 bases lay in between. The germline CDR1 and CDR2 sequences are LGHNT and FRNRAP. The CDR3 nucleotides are TGTGCTAGTGCCTTGTCCTCTCATGAGCAGTTCTTC. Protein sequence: CASALSSHEQFF.

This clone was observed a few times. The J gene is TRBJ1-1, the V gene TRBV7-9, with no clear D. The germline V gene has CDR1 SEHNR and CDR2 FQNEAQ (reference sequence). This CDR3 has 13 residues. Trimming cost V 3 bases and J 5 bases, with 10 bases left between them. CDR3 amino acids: CASSFPAWTEAFF. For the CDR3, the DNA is TGTGCCAGCAGCTTCCCCGCTTGGACTGAAGCTTTCTTT.